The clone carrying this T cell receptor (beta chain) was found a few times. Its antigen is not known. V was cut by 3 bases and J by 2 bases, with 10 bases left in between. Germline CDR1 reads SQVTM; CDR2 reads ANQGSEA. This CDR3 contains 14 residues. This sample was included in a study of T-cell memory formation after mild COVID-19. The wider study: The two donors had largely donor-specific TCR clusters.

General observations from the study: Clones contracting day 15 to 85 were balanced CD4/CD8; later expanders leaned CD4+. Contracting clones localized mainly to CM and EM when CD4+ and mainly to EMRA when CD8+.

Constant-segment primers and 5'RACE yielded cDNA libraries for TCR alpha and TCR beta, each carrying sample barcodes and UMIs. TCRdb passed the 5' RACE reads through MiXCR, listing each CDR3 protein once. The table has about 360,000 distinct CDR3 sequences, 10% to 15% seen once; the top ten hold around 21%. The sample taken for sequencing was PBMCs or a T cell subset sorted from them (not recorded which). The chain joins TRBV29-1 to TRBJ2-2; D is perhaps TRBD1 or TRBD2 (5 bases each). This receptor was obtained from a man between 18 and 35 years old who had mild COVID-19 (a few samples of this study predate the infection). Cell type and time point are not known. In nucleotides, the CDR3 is TGCAGCGTTGAGAGGGGACCCAACACCGGGGAGCTGTTTTTT. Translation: CSVERGPNTGELFF.